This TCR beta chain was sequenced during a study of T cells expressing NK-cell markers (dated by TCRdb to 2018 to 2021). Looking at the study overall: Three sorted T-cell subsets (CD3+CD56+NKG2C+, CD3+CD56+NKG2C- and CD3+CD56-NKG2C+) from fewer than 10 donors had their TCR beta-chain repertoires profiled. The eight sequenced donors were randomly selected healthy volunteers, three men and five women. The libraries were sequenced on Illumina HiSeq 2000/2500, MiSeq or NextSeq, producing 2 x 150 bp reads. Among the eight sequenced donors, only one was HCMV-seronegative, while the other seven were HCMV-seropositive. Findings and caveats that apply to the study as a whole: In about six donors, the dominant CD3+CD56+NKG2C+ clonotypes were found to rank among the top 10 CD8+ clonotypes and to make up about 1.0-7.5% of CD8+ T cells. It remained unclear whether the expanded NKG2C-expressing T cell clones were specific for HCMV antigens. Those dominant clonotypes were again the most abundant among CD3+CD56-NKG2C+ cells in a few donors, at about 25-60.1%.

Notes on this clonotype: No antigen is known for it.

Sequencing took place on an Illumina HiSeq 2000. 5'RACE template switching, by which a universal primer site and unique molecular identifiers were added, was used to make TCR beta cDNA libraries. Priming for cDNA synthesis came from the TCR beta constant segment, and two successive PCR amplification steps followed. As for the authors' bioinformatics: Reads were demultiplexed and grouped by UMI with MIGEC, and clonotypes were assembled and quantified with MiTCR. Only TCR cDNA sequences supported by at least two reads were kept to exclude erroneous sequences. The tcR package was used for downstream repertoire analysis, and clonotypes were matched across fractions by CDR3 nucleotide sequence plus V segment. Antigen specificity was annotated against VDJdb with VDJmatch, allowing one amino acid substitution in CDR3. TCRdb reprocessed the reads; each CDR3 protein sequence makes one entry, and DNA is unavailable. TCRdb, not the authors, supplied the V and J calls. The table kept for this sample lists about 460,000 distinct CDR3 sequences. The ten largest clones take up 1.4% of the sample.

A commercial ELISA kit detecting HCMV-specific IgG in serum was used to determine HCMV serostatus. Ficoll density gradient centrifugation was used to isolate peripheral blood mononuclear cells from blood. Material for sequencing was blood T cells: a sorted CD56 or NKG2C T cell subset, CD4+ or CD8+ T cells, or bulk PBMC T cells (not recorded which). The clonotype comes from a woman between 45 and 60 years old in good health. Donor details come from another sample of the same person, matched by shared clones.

The CDR3 reads as follows: CASSLGPGLAMDEQFF. The chain employs TRBV7-9 and TRBJ2-1; the TCRdb D gene call, TRBD2, has no DNA to confirm it. CDR1 SEHNR and CDR2 FQNEAQ were looked up in the germline V gene (reference sequence). The CDR3, from cysteine to phenylalanine, totals 16 residues. No DNA has been recorded.